This is a list of T cell receptor beta chains from one sample in a study of T cell repertoires in aging, cancer and after chemotherapy. TCRdb itself ran the multiplex PCR reads through MiXCR, one entry per CDR3 protein. The profile shows some 9,000 distinct CDR3 sequences, roughly 25% of them singletons. Sequencing used blood. These receptor sequences come from a human donor with a blood cancer. CDR3s include the opening cysteine and the closing phenylalanine or tryptophan. A D gene is named only where the DNA matches it firmly. Clone size is not always given. Where it is, it says once, few, many or a class for expanded clones.

D gene,V gene,clone size,J gene,CDR3 protein,CDR3 DNA
NA,TRBV7-2,medium-sized,TRBJ2-6,CASSPGANVLTF,TGTGCCAGCAGTCCCGGGGCCAACGTCCTGACTTTC
TRBD1,TRBV6-6,medium-sized,TRBJ1-4,CASSLTTGNEKLFF,TGTGCCAGCAGCCTCACGACAGGGAATGAAAAACTGTTTTTT
NA,TRBV20-1,NA,TRBJ2-5,CSARDSMGGYETQYF,TGCAGTGCTAGAGATTCCATGGGTGGGTACGAGACCCAGTACTTC
TRBD1,TRBV6-2/TRBV6-3,NA,TRBJ1-3,CASSQGQGARNTIYF,TGTGCCAGCAGCCAAGGACAGGGGGCGAGAAACACCATATATTTT
TRBD1,TRBV4-2,NA,TRBJ1-2,CASSQGTGFVYGYTF,TGTGCCAGCAGCCAAGGGACAGGGTTTGTCTATGGCTACACCTTC
NA,TRBV4-1,NA,TRBJ2-7,CASSQMDVQYF,TGCGCCAGCAGCCAGATGGACGTACAGTACTTC
NA,TRBV7-9,many,TRBJ2-1,CASSRGEYNEQFF,TGTGCCAGCAGTCGAGGGGAATACAATGAGCAGTTCTTC
TRBD2,TRBV6-2/TRBV6-3,medium-sized,TRBJ2-1,CASRLGGLAGEGNEQFF,TGTGCCAGCAGGTTAGGGGGACTAGCGGGAGAAGGCAATGAGCAGTTCTTC
NA,TRBV15,medium-sized,TRBJ1-5,CATSRDRWSNQPQHF,TGTGCCACCAGCAGAGATCGCTGGAGCAATCAGCCCCAGCATTTT
TRBD1,TRBV6-5,medium-sized,TRBJ1-1,CASSYGQGTEAFF,TGTGCCAGCAGTTACGGACAGGGGACTGAAGCTTTCTTT
NA,TRBV7-2,few,TRBJ2-1,CASSTGPGDEQFF,TGTGCCAGCAGCACAGGGCCCGGTGATGAGCAGTTCTTC
NA,TRBV7-9,NA,TRBJ2-2,CASSLDGVVTGELFF,TGTGCCAGCAGCTTAGATGGCGTGGTCACCGGGGAGCTGTTTTTT
NA,TRBV19,NA,TRBJ2-7,CASSRGAAYEQYF,TGTGCCAGTAGTAGGGGGGCCGCCTACGAGCAGTACTTC
NA,TRBV6-1,medium-sized,TRBJ2-1,CASSRQPNEQFF,TGTGCCAGCAGTCGACAGCCCAATGAGCAGTTCTTC
TRBD2,TRBV6-6,medium-sized,TRBJ2-6,CASSPRLAGLLGGGANVLTF,TGTGCCAGCAGCCCCAGACTAGCGGGACTCTTGGGAGGGGGGGCCAACGTCCTGACTTTC
NA,TRBV5-1,few,TRBJ1-6,CASSSSENSPLHF,TGCGCCAGCAGCTCGTCCGAAAATTCACCCCTCCACTTT
TRBD1,TRBV30,medium-sized,TRBJ1-2,CAWSIRQGIDGYTF,TGTGCCTGGAGTATCCGACAGGGTATCGATGGCTACACCTTC
TRBD2,TRBV6-1,medium-sized,TRBJ2-1,CASSLREGNEQFF,TGTGCCAGCAGCCTCAGGGAGGGAAATGAGCAGTTCTTC
NA,TRBV27,medium-sized,TRBJ2-3,CASSFQEADTQYF,TGTGCCAGCAGTTTCCAGGAGGCAGATACGCAGTATTTT
TRBD2,TRBV7-9,NA,TRBJ2-1,CASSSGRGLQYNEQFF,TGTGCCAGCAGCTCCGGTAGGGGACTACAATACAATGAGCAGTTCTTC
TRBD1,TRBV27,many,TRBJ1-1,CASSSPETGFTEAFF,TGTGCCAGCAGTTCACCCGAGACAGGGTTCACTGAAGCTTTCTTT
NA,TRBV7-6,medium-sized,TRBJ1-1,CASSLDRMNTEAFF,TGTGCCAGCAGCTTAGACAGGATGAACACTGAAGCTTTCTTT
TRBD1,TRBV19,medium-sized,TRBJ1-1,CASSMKDRINTEAFF,TGTGCCAGTAGTATGAAGGACAGGATAAACACTGAAGCTTTCTTT
TRBD1,TRBV30,NA,TRBJ2-7,CAWRVSGRGLYEQYF,TGTGCCTGGAGAGTTTCTGGCAGGGGGCTCTACGAGCAGTACTTC
NA,TRBV7-2,NA,TRBJ1-2,CASSLAWPGRGYTF,TGTGCCAGCAGCTTAGCTTGGCCAGGGAGGGGCTACACCTTC
TRBD1,TRBV15,medium-sized,TRBJ2-3,CATKSGTVTDTQYF,TGTGCCACTAAATCCGGGACAGTTACAGATACGCAGTATTTT
TRBD2,TRBV27,medium-sized,TRBJ2-7,CASSGVAGSYEQYF,TGTGCCAGCAGTGGGGTAGCGGGCTCCTACGAGCAGTACTTC
TRBD1,TRBV27,medium-sized,TRBJ2-7,CASSLSGTAYEQYF,TGTGCCAGCAGTTTGTCTGGGACAGCCTACGAGCAGTACTTC
TRBD1,TRBV20-1,NA,TRBJ2-1,CSARDPRGPNNEQFF,TGCAGTGCTAGAGATCCCAGGGGGCCGAACAATGAGCAGTTCTTC
TRBD1,TRBV19,NA,TRBJ2-1,CASIPLTGFHEQFF,TGTGCCAGTATTCCCCTGACAGGGTTCCATGAGCAGTTCTTC
NA,TRBV28,NA,TRBJ2-5,CASSQGSAGQETQYF,TGTGCCAGCAGTCAAGGGTCGGCAGGGCAAGAGACCCAGTACTTC
NA,TRBV19,medium-sized,TRBJ2-7,CASSTHSGTLEQYF,TGTGCCAGTAGTACCCACTCCGGGACACTCGAGCAGTACTTC
TRBD1,TRBV28,NA,TRBJ1-2,CASSFPTGANYGYTF,TGTGCCAGCAGTTTCCCTACAGGGGCTAACTATGGCTACACCTTC
TRBD2,TRBV7-9,few,TRBJ2-1,CASSPRLAGDDEQFF,TGTGCCAGCAGCCCCAGACTAGCGGGGGATGATGAGCAGTTCTTC
NA,TRBV4-2,NA,TRBJ2-1,CASSQDSSYNEQFF,TGTGCCAGCAGCCAAGACAGCTCCTACAATGAGCAGTTCTTC
NA,TRBV19,medium-sized,TRBJ2-5,CASSGTIQETQYF,TGTGCCAGTTCCGGGACAATCCAAGAGACCCAGTACTTC
TRBD1,TRBV12-3/TRBV12-4,NA,TRBJ2-7,CASSFWGRDSSYEQYF,TGTGCCAGCAGTTTCTGGGGTCGGGACAGCTCCTACGAGCAGTACTTC
NA,TRBV6-2/TRBV6-3,many,TRBJ1-2,CASSPKLYYGYTF,TGTGCCAGCAGTCCGAAACTTTACTATGGCTACACCTTC
NA,TRBV6-2/TRBV6-3,medium-sized,TRBJ1-2,CASSYEVAENYGYTF,TGTGCCAGCAGTTACGAAGTGGCGGAGAACTATGGCTACACCTTC
NA,TRBV30,medium-sized,TRBJ1-6,CAWTPGRGAYSPLHF,TGTGCCTGGACCCCCGGAAGGGGCGCGTATTCACCCCTCCACTTT
TRBD1,TRBV19,medium-sized,TRBJ1-5,CASSIGLDRGLADQPQHF,TGTGCCAGTAGTATTGGATTGGACAGGGGGCTTGCTGATCAGCCCCAGCATTTT
TRBD2,TRBV29-1,medium-sized,TRBJ2-3,CSASGREVGDTQYF,TGCAGCGCCTCGGGGCGGGAGGTCGGAGATACGCAGTATTTT
NA,TRBV6-2/TRBV6-3,many,TRBJ2-7,CASTTAYEQYF,TGTGCCAGCACCACCGCCTACGAGCAGTACTTC
NA,TRBV20-1,few,TRBJ1-2,CSARDRGGGYTF,TGCAGTGCTAGAGATCGAGGTGGGGGCTACACCTTC
NA,TRBV6-2/TRBV6-3,NA,TRBJ2-4,CASSSTDGLARGTNIQYF,TGTGCCAGCAGTTCCACGGACGGTCTAGCCAGGGGTACAAACATTCAGTACTTC
NA,TRBV13,NA,TRBJ2-7,CASTWGGGSYEQYF,TGTGCCAGCACCTGGGGCGGCGGCTCCTACGAGCAGTACTTC
NA,TRBV20-1,NA,TRBJ2-1,CSARELDGTNEQFF,TGCAGTGCTAGAGAGTTGGACGGGACAAATGAGCAGTTCTTC
TRBD1,TRBV28,NA,TRBJ2-4,CASSPLGQGLSKNIQYF,TGTGCCAGCAGTCCACTTGGACAGGGGCTGTCCAAAAACATTCAGTACTTC
NA,TRBV12-3/TRBV12-4,few,TRBJ1-3,CASNPWGVAGRAGNTIYF,TGTGCCAGCAACCCATGGGGGGTGGCGGGAAGGGCTGGAAACACCATATATTTT